The clone carrying this TCR beta chain was seen ten or more times. What it binds is unknown. V lost 7 bases and J lost 3, with 11 bases in between. This CDR3 is built from 14 residues. Germline V gene data show CDR1 as KGHDR and CDR2 as SFDVKD. This sample is part of a study of T-cell memory formation after mild COVID-19. MiXCR, run by TCRdb on the 5' RACE reads, gives a single entry per CDR3 protein. Of a few hundred thousand distinct CDR3 sequences in the sample, more than 8% were seen once. Study-level findings and limits: From day 15 to 85, contracting clones were balanced between CD4 and CD8, whereas later expanders leaned toward CD4+.

Sequencing used PBMCs or a T cell subset sorted from them (not recorded which). This receptor was identified in a man younger than 35 who had mild COVID-19 (a few samples of this study predate the infection). Cell type and time point are not known. The chain joins TRBV24-1 to TRBJ1-4; possibly TRBD1 for D (5 bases). This CDR3 is CATSEAGPNEKLFF. CDR3 in DNA: TGTGCCACCAGCGAGGCGGGGCCTAATGAAAAACTGTTTTTT.